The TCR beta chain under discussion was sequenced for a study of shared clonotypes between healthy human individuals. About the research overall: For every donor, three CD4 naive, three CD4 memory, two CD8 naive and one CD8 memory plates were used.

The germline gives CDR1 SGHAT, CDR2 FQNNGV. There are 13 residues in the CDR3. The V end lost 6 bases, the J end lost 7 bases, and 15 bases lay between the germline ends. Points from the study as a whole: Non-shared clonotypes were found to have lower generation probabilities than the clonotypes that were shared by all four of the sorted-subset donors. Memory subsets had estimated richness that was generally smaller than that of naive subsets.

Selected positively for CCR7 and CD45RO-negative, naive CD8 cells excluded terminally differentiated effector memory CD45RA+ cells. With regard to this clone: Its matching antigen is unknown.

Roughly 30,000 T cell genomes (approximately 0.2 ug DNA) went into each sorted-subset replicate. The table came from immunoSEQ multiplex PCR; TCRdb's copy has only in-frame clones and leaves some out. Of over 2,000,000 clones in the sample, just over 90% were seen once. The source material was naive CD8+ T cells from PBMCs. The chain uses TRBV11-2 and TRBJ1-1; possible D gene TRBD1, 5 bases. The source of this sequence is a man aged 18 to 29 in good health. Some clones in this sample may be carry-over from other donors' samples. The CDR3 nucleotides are TGTGCCAGCAGACCCGGAGGGGTCGTTGAAGCTTTCTTT. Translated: CASRPGGVVEAFF.